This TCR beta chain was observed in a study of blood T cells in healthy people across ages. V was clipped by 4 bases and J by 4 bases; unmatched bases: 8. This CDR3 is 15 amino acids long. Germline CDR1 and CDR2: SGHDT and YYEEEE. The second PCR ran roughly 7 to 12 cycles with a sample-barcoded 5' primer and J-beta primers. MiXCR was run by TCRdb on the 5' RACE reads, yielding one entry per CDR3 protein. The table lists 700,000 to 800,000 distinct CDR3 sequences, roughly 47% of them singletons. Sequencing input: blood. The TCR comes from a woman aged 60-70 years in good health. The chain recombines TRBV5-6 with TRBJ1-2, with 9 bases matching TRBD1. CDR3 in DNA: TGTGCCAGCAGCCAAAAACCACAGGGGGCCTATGGCTACACCTTC. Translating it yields CASSQKPQGAYGYTF. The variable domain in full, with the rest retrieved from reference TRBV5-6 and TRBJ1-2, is DAGVTQSPTHLIKTRGQQVTLRCSPKSGHDTVSWYQQALGQGPQFIFQYYEEEERQRGNFPDRFSGHQFPNYSSELNVNALLLGDSALYLCASSQKPQGAYGYTFGSGTRLTVV.